Listed below are T cell receptor beta chains from one sample, sequenced in a study of regulatory T cells in long-lasting Graves disease. TCRdb used MiXCR to reprocess the multiplex PCR reads, holding one entry per CDR3 protein. This sample has around 500,000 distinct CDR3 sequences; 12% occur once, and the top ten carry over 7%. These data also formed part of another study, on T cells in Graves' hyperthyroidism and ophthalmopathy.

The specimen comprised peripheral blood mononuclear cells (PBMCs), sampled at new diagnosis, from a patient treated with antithyroid drugs. The receptors shown here come from a woman in her twenties or thirties with Graves disease. Both conserved end residues are trimmed from each CDR3.

CDR3aa	v_gene	j_gene
ASSPDGGAPLGREY	TRBV7-9	TRBJ2-5
SVHPNTDTQY	TRBV20-1	TRBJ2-3
ASSLILMGASSYEQY	TRBV7-8	TRBJ2-7
SANDIAGGDSGELF	TRBV20-1	TRBJ2-2
AISESKREGVHYEQY	TRBV10-3	TRBJ2-7
ASRLAGSWDTQY	TRBV11-2	TRBJ2-3
ASSLILAGVGETQY	TRBV4-1	TRBJ2-5
ASTLGRGSSYEQY	TRBV13	TRBJ2-7
ASSPDVPNTEAF	TRBV5-1	TRBJ1-1
SARVVAGDKAPYEQY	TRBV20-1	TRBJ2-7
SAREFSGTSYNEQF	TRBV20-1	TRBJ2-1
ASSFTGYEQY	TRBV28	TRBJ2-7
ASSDAGYGGGEQY	TRBV28	TRBJ2-7
ASGESADTQY	TRBV19	TRBJ2-3
AVSGTDNQPQH	TRBV10-3	TRBJ1-5
ASSYLGQNTEAF	TRBV6-2/TRBV6-3	TRBJ1-1
SVGRGDTEAF	TRBV29-1	TRBJ1-1
AISEIVGGAEAF	TRBV10-3	TRBJ1-1
ASSPRDIRSEQF	TRBV7-3	TRBJ2-1
AWSVGVTYEQY	TRBV30	TRBJ2-7